Presented here are 2 T cell receptor beta chains from one specimen sequenced in a study of blood T cell repertoires in COVID-19. Method: immunoSEQ multiplex PCR; TCRdb's copy keeps in-frame clones and lacks some. In the table there are about 130,000 clones, over 75% of which are singletons. Specimen: peripheral blood. Receptor source: a woman between 55 and 75 years old with acute or convalescent COVID-19.

This sequence joins TRBV11-2 and TRBJ1-1; 7 bases are a match to TRBD1. Trimming took 0 bases from V and 5 from J; bases not matched to a gene: 6. The CDR3 runs to 15 residues. Germline V CDR1 and CDR2: SGHAT, FQNNGV. The CDR3 loop is CASSLEQGLGTEAFF. The CDR3 DNA reads TGTGCCAGCAGCTTAGAACAGGGGTTGGGGACTGAAGCTTTCTTT.

The chain employs TRBV15 and TRBJ1-2, with TRBD1 as a possible D gene (6 bases). CDR1 LNHNV and CDR2 YYDKDF come from the germline V gene (reference sequence). V gave up 5 bases and J gave up 8 bases, with 18 bases separating them. The CDR3 is 14 residues long. The CDR3 nucleotides read TGTGCCACCAGCTTGGGGGCCCAGGGTGCCGGCTACACCTTC. It encodes CATSLGAQGAGYTF.